Detailed here is one T cell receptor (beta chain). Its antigen is not known. The data derive from a study of cytomegalovirus exposure and HLA in healthy donors. Study-wide points: The authors confirmed in vitro that three CMV-associated chains were specific for CMV antigens. An observed cluster of highly shared sequence variants was recorded as a likely sequencing artifact.

The V gene lost 7 bases and the J gene lost 2 bases, with 9 bases spanning the gap. The CDR3 covers 12 residues. The V gene's germline CDR1 is MDHEN and CDR2 SYDVKM. The study ran its PCR with 60 Vbeta and 13 Jbeta primers. Produced via immunoSEQ multiplex PCR; TCRdb's table is partial and in-frame only. This table has 45,000 or so clones, approximately 78% appearing once. This chain joins TRBV28 and TRBJ2-7, with no clear D. The sequenced material came from PBMCs. This clonotype was obtained from a woman younger than 45 in good health and CMV-seronegative. This chain's CDR3 is CASTTTTYEQYF. The CDR3 DNA sequence: TGTGCCAGCACCACAACAACCTACGAGCAGTACTTC.